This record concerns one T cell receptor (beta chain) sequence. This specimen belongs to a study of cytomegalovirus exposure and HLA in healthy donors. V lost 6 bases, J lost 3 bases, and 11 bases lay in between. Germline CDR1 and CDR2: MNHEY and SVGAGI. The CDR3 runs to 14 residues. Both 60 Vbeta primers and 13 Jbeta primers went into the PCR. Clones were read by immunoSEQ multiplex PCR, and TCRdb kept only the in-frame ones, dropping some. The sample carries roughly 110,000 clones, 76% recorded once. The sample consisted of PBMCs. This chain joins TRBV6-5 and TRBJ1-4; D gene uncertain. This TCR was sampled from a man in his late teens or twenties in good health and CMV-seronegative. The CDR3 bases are TGTGCCAGCAGACTACTTATGCCTAATGAAAAACTGTTTTTT. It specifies CASRLLMPNEKLFF.